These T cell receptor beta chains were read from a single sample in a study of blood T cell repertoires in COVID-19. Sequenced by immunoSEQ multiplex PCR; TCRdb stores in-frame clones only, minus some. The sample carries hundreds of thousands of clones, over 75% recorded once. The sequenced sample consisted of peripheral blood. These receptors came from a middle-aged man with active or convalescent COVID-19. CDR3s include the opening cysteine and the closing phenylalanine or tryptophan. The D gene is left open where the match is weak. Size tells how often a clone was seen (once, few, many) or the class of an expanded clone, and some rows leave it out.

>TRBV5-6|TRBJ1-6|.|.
CASSLGSSPLHF
TGTGCCAGCAGCTTGGGGAGTTCACCCCTCCACTTT
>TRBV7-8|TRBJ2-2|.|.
CASSLAATGNTGELFF
TGTGCCAGCAGCTTAGCTGCGACAGGGAACACCGGGGAGCTGTTTTTT
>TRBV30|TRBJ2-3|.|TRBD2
CAWSLAGTSGRVTDTQYF
TGTGCCTGGAGCTTAGCCGGGACTAGCGGGAGGGTGACAGATACGCAGTATTTT
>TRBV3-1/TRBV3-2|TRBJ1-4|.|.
CATSGGLGEKLFF
TGTGCCACCTCGGGGGGGTTGGGTGAAAAACTGTTTTTT
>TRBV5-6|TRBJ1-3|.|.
CASSPPGGPGNTIYF
TGTGCCAGCAGCCCCCCCGGAGGGCCTGGAAACACCATATATTTT
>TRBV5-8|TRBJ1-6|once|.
CASSLGRGLNNSPLHF
TGTGCCAGCAGCTTGGGGAGGGGCCTCAACAATTCACCCCTCCACTTT
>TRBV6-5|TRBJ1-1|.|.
CASSYEGSTEAFF
TGTGCCAGCAGTTACGAGGGCAGCACTGAAGCTTTCTTT
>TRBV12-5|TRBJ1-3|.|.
CASGFTGEGNTIYF
TGTGCTAGTGGTTTCACGGGAGAAGGAAACACCATATATTTT
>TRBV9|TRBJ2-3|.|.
CASSVGRGLWDTQYF
TGTGCCAGCAGCGTAGGCAGAGGACTTTGGGATACGCAGTATTTT
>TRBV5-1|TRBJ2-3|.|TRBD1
CASSAGQGGIAQYF
TGCGCCAGCAGCGCAGGACAGGGGGGGATAGCGCAGTATTTT
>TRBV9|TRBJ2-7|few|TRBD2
CAYGASGSPSYEQYF
TGTGCATACGGGGCTAGCGGGAGTCCTTCCTACGAGCAGTACTTC
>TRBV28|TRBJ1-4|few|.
CASSLPSGIANEKLFF
TGTGCCAGCAGTTTACCTTCAGGGATTGCTAATGAAAAACTGTTTTTT
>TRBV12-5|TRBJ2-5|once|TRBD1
CASATNRGGQETQYF
TGTGCTAGTGCCACCAACAGGGGCGGACAAGAGACCCAGTACTTC
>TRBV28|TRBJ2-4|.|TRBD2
CASSSLAGGTKTKNIQYF
TGTGCCAGCAGTTCACTAGCGGGAGGGACCAAAACCAAAAACATTCAGTACTTC
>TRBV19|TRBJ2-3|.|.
CASRDFTDTQYF
TGTGCCAGTAGGGACTTCACAGATACGCAGTATTTT
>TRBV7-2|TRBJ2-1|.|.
CASSFGRGYYNEQFF
TGTGCCAGCAGCTTTGGACGGGGATACTACAATGAGCAGTTCTTC
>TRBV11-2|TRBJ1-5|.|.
CASSLDRVGGFLQPQHF
TGTGCCAGCAGCTTAGACAGGGTGGGTGGGTTTCTTCAGCCCCAGCATTTT
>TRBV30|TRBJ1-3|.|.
CAWSVPGSSGNTIYF
TGTGCCTGGAGTGTACCGGGTTCCTCTGGAAACACCATATATTTT
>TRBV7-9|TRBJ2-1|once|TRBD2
CASSLGRASGSDEQFF
TGTGCCAGCAGCTTAGGTCGGGCTAGCGGGAGTGATGAGCAGTTCTTC
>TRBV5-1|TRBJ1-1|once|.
CASCQDQGAAFF
TGCGCCAGCTGCCAAGACCAAGGGGCAGCTTTCTTT
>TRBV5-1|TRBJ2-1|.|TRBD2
CASSLAGLADNEQFF
TGCGCCAGCAGCTTGGCGGGACTAGCAGACAATGAGCAGTTCTTC
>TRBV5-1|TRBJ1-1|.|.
CASSTDTEAFF
TGCGCCAGCAGCACTGACACTGAAGCTTTCTTT
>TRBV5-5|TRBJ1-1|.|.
CASSLGAGNTEAFF
TGTGCCAGCAGCTTAGGCGCGGGGAACACTGAAGCTTTCTTT
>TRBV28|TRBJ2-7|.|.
CASSLSGLRSYEQYF
TGTGCCAGCAGTTTATCTGGACTTCGGTCCTACGAGCAGTACTTC